This TCR beta chain was observed in a study of shared clonotypes between healthy human individuals. V was trimmed by 8 bases and J by 3 bases, leaving 14 bases between them. The CDR3 totals 13 residues. Germline V gives CDR1 ENHRY, CDR2 SYGVKD. Method: immunoSEQ multiplex PCR; TCRdb's copy keeps in-frame clones and lacks some. In the table there are 190,000 or so clones, about 66% of which are singletons. The origin of this receptor is a man in his thirties or forties in good health. This chain uses TRBV10-3 with TRBJ2-7; D is possibly TRBD1 or TRBD2 (7 bases each). The specimen was memory CD4+ T cells sorted from blood. Sample subset: CD45RA-negative fraction. The CDR3, as DNA: TGTGCCATCGGGCAGGGGGGGCGCTACGAGCAGTACTTC. Translating gives CAIGQGGRYEQYF.